The 23 T cell receptor beta chains below come from one sample, sequenced in a study of response to subunit inactivated influenza vaccine. MiXCR, applied by TCRdb to the RT-PCR reads, yields one record per CDR3 protein. The sample includes roughly 630,000 distinct CDR3 sequences, approximately 14% of them seen just once. The sequenced sample was PBMCs from blood, obtained around 15 days before vaccination. The receptors derive from a man aged 45 to 65 who received an inactivated influenza vaccine.

A few counts support this clonotype. V gene TRBV5-1 combines with J gene TRBJ1-1; 9 bases are shared with TRBD1. The length of the CDR3 is 14 residues. The J segment lost 5 bases and the V segment lost 2 bases, leaving 4 bases of the junction unmatched. The germline gives CDR1 SGHRS, CDR2 YFSETQ. The CDR3 DNA follows: TGCGCCAGCAGCTTCCAGGACAGGGGTACTGAAGCTTTCTTT. Translation gives CASSFQDRGTEAFF.

This clonotype was counted between two and nine times. The chain couples TRBV7-9 to TRBJ2-1; D call uncertain. Trimming shortened V by 5 bases and J by 6 bases, and 17 bases separated the two germline ends. The germline CDR1 and CDR2 sequences are SEHNR and FQNEAQ (reference sequence). The CDR3 contains 15 residues. This CDR3 reads CASSPPFRVGNEQFF. The CDR3 DNA reads as TGTGCCAGCAGCCCCCCTTTTAGGGTGGGCAATGAGCAGTTCTTC. The full variable domain, in which reference TRBV7-9 and TRBJ2-1 provide the parts outside the CDR3, is DTGVSQNPRHKITKRGQNVTFRCDPISEHNRLYWYRQTLGQGPEFLTYFQNEAQLEKSRLLSDRFSAERPKGSFSTLEIQRTEQGDSAMYLCASSPPFRVGNEQFFGPGTRLTVL.

The genes are TRBV5-1 and TRBJ2-2; D unclear. Germline CDR1 reads SGHRS; CDR2 reads YFSETQ. The germline V and J ends were trimmed by 2 bases and 6 bases, with 8 bases remaining between them. The CDR3 is made up of 13 amino acids. The CDR3 sequence: CASSLSESGELFF. CDR3 nucleotide sequence: TGCGCCAGCAGCTTATCGGAGTCCGGGGAGCTGTTTTTT.

This chain links TRBV28 with TRBJ2-1, with TRBD2 matching over 7 bases. V shed 5 bases, J shed 2 bases, and the junction held 12 bases outside the gene matches. Germline loops: CDR1 MDHEN, CDR2 SYDVKM. The CDR3 has 17 amino acids. CDR3 region: CASSAFKGLPTYNEQFF. The CDR3 bases are TGTGCCAGCAGTGCATTCAAGGGACTACCTACCTACAATGAGCAGTTCTTC.

This clonotype was seen a handful of times. CDR3 sequence: CASSLAGGVSNQPQHF. The DNA for the CDR3 is TGTGCCAGCAGCTTAGCGGGGGGGGTCAGCAATCAGCCCCAGCATTTT. The V gene is TRBV7-2, the J gene TRBJ1-5; TRBD1 is a possible D gene (5 bases). CDR1 SGHTA and CDR2 FQGNSA come from the germline V gene. Trimming left V 0 bases short and J 1 base short, with 10 bases between. CDR3 length equals 16 residues.

The chain has TRBV9 and TRBJ2-5; the match to TRBD2 covers 7 bases. Trimming cost V 0 bases and J 3 bases; bases outside gene matches: 2. Germline lookup yields CDR1 SGDLS and CDR2 YYNGEE. The CDR3 sequence is 14 residues long. CDR3 loop: CASSVGLAEETQYF. The CDR3 coding sequence is TGTGCCAGCAGCGTAGGACTAGCTGAAGAGACCCAGTACTTC.

This clonotype was recorded at least ten times. The gene calls are TRBV12-3 or TRBV12-4 and TRBJ2-5, with D perhaps matching TRBD1 or TRBD2 (5 bases each). The V end was cut by 2 bases, the J end by 5 bases, with 12 bases between. This CDR3 region has 14 residues. CDR3 bases: TGTGCCAGCAGTTTACTTGGGACCCTGGAGACCCAGTACTTC. Amino acids: CASSLLGTLETQYF.

This clonotype was detected a few times. J is TRBJ2-7 and V is TRBV20-1; perhaps D is TRBD1 or TRBD2 (6 bases each). Germline-derived CDR1 and CDR2 are DFQATT and SNEGSKA (reference sequence). CDR3 length equals 13 residues. CDR3 sequence: CRIGGTRKNEQYF. DNA of the CDR3: TGCAGGATTGGAGGGACAAGGAAGAACGAGCAGTACTTC.

This clonotype was counted a few times. The chain uses TRBV11-2 and TRBJ1-5, with D uncertain. In germline, CDR1 is SGHAT, CDR2 FQNNGV. The length of the CDR3 is 15 residues. V was clipped by 2 bases and J by 8 bases, with 16 bases between them. Written as DNA, the CDR3 is TGTGCCAGCAGCTTAAGTAAGGGTCCGCGGGAGCCCCAGCATTTT. Translating it yields CASSLSKGPREPQHF. The variable domain in full, completed from reference TRBV11-2 and TRBJ1-5, reads EAGVAQSPRYKIIEKRQSVAFWCNPISGHATLYWYQQILGQGPKLLIQFQNNGVVDDSQLPKDRFSAERLKGVDSTLKIQPAKLEDSAVYLCASSLSKGPREPQHFGDGTRLSIL.

This clonotype has a handful of counts. V is TRBV3-1 and J is TRBJ2-7, with TRBD2 identical over 14 bases. The CDR3 is 16 residues long. Per germline, CDR1 LGHDT and CDR2 YNNKEL (reference sequence). The V and J ends lost 4 bases and 6 bases, in that order; junction bases with no gene match: 8. DNA of the CDR3: TGTGCCAGCAGCCGGACGACTAGCGGGAGGGCCTTCGAGCAGTACTTC. It codes for CASSRTTSGRAFEQYF.

The chain uses TRBV5-8 and TRBJ2-5; no firm D call. This CDR3 comprises 14 residues. Trimming shortened V by 4 bases and J by 0 bases, and 10 bases separated the two germline ends. Germline lookup yields CDR1 SGHTS and CDR2 YDEGEE. This CDR3 reads CASSAGPYQETQYF. CDR3 nucleotides: TGTGCCAGCAGCGCTGGCCCTTACCAAGAGACCCAGTACTTC.

V and J are TRBV7-2 and TRBJ2-3; perhaps TRBD2 as D (6 bases). The germline V and J ends were trimmed by 1 base and 3 bases, with 14 bases remaining between them. The CDR3 contains 16 residues. Germline lookup yields CDR1 SGHTA and CDR2 FQGNSA. CDR3 in amino acids: CASSLDGAGRTDTQYF. CDR3 DNA sequence: TGTGCCAGCAGCTTAGATGGGGCAGGGAGGACAGATACGCAGTATTTT.

This clonotype has a handful of counts. The chain recombines TRBV6-1 with TRBJ2-3; the match to TRBD2 covers 15 bases. This CDR3 is built from 16 residues. The germline gives CDR1 MNHNS, CDR2 SASEGT. V was clipped by 6 bases and J by 3 bases; unmatched bases: 4. The CDR3 loop is CASSRTSGGVTDTQYF. Here the CDR3 DNA reads TGTGCCAGCAGCCGGACTAGCGGGGGGGTGACAGATACGCAGTATTTT.

Here the CDR3 reads CASSLDRPRSNQPQHF. CDR3 DNA sequence: TGTGCCAGCAGCTTAGACAGACCGAGGAGCAATCAGCCCCAGCATTTT. V usage is TRBV7-2 and J usage is TRBJ1-5; D gene uncertain. Germline lookup yields CDR1 SGHTA and CDR2 FQGNSA. V was shortened by 1 base and J by 1 base, with 11 bases between the two germline ends. The CDR3 runs to 16 residues.

This clonotype turned up a few times. The CDR3: CASSTSSGRLHEQYF. The CDR3 DNA reads TGCGCCAGCAGCACCTCTAGCGGGAGGTTACACGAGCAGTACTTC. The chain uses TRBV5-1 and TRBJ2-7; 11 bases line up with TRBD2. The CDR3 contains 15 residues. In germline, CDR1 is SGHRS, CDR2 YFSETQ. Trimming removed 4 bases from V and 5 bases from J; junction bases left unmatched: 8.

This clonotype was observed at least ten times. This chain connects TRBV7-2 to TRBJ2-3, with 8 bases identical to TRBD1. Unmatched junction bases numbered 6, after V lost 6 bases and J lost 1 base. There are 15 residues in the CDR3. Germline V gives CDR1 SGHTA, CDR2 FQGNSA. The CDR3 is CASSRGQGRTDTQYF. CDR3 nucleotide sequence: TGTGCCAGCAGTCGAGGACAGGGACGCACAGATACGCAGTATTTT.

The chain links TRBV19 to TRBJ2-1; 10 bases are shared with TRBD2. Germline loops: CDR1 LNHDA, CDR2 SQIVND (reference sequence). The V segment lost 6 bases and the J segment 3 bases; nucleotides outside the gene matches: 2. This CDR3 contains 14 residues. Here the CDR3 DNA reads TGTGCCAGTAGGACTAGCGGGTTCTACAATGAGCAGTTCTTC. This codes for CASRTSGFYNEQFF.

There are a few counts of this clonotype. The CDR3 loop is CSASSGTGGAGTEAFF. CDR3 sequence (DNA): TGCAGTGCCAGCTCCGGGACAGGGGGCGCGGGCACTGAAGCTTTCTTT. The chain couples TRBV20-1 to TRBJ1-1; 12 nucleotides align to TRBD1. CDR1 and CDR2 (germline): DFQATT, SNEGSKA (reference sequence). Germline trimming cut 6 bases from V and 4 bases from J; bases unmatched to any gene: 12. This CDR3 region has 16 residues.

The chain couples TRBV5-6 to TRBJ2-5, with D possibly being TRBD1 (5 bases). Trimming pared 5 bases from V and 2 bases from J, leaving 13 bases between. There are 14 residues in the CDR3. The germline V gene encodes CDR1 SGHDT and CDR2 YYEEEE. CDR3 nucleotides: TGTGCCAGCAGTTACAGGAACGGTCAAGAGACCCAGTACTTC. Its translation is CASSYRNGQETQYF.

The chain combines TRBV9 with TRBJ2-3; no clear D. The length of the CDR3 is 14 residues. V gave up 0 bases and J gave up 2 bases, with 7 bases separating them. Germline assignment: CDR1 SGDLS and CDR2 YYNGEE. CDR3 sequence reads: CASSVGVDTDTQYF. For the CDR3, the DNA is TGTGCCAGCAGCGTAGGGGTGGACACAGATACGCAGTATTTT.

The rearrangement links TRBV29-1 to TRBJ2-5; the match to TRBD2 covers 9 bases. The CDR3 contains 14 residues. V dropped 6 bases and J dropped 1; count of bases not matched to a gene: 6. The V gene's germline CDR1 is SQVTM and CDR2 ANQGSEA. CDR3 DNA sequence: TGCAGCGTAAGTTTGACTAGCGGCCAAGAGACCCAGTACTTC. This encodes CSVSLTSGQETQYF. Combining the CDR3 with reference TRBV29-1 and TRBJ2-5 gives the whole variable domain SAVISQKPSRDICQRGTSLTIQCQVDSQVTMMFWYRQQPGQSLTLIATANQGSEATYESGFVIDKFPISRPNLTFSTLTVSNMSPEDSSIYLCSVSLTSGQETQYFGPGTRLLVL.

There are a few counts of this clonotype. V is TRBV5-5 and J is TRBJ2-7, with D maybe TRBD2 (5 bases). V lost 4 bases, J lost 4 bases, and 18 bases lay in between. This CDR3 comprises 15 residues. CDR1 and CDR2 (germline): SGHKS, YYEKEE (reference sequence). CDR3 sequence: CASSPSGIWGYEQYF. The CDR3 coding sequence is TGTGCCAGCAGCCCTTCCGGGATTTGGGGATACGAGCAGTACTTC.

This clonotype has more than one count but fewer than ten. The chain couples TRBV12-3 or TRBV12-4 to TRBJ2-1; TRBD1 agrees at 7 bases. V shed 5 bases and J 3 bases; nucleotides not matched to a gene: 4. The CDR3 extends over 14 amino acids. The CDR3 coding sequence is TGTGCCAGCAGTCCACAGGGGAACTACAATGAGCAGTTCTTC. The encoded protein is CASSPQGNYNEQFF.